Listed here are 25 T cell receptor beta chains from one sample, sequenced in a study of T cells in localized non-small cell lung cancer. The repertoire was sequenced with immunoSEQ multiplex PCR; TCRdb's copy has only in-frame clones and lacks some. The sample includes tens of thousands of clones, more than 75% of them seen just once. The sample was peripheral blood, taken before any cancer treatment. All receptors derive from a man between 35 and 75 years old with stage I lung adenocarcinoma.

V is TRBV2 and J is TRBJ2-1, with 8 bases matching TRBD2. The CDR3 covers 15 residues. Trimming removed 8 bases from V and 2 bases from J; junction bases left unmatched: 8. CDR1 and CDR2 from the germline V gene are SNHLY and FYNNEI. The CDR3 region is CASLESGRAYNEQFF. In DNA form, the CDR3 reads TGTGCCAGCTTGGAAAGCGGGAGAGCCTACAATGAGCAGTTCTTC.

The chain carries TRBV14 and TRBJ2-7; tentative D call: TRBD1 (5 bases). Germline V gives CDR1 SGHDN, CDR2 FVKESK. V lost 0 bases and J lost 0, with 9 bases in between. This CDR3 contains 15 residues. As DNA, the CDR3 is TGTGCCAGCAGCCAAGACCCAGGGTTCTCCTACGAGCAGTACTTC. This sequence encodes CASSQDPGFSYEQYF.

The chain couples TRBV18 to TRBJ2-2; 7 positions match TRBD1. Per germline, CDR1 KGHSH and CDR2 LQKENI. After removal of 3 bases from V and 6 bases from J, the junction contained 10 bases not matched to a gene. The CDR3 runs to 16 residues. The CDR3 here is CASSPPRQGDPGELFF. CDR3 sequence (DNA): TGTGCCAGCTCACCGCCTCGGCAGGGGGATCCCGGGGAGCTGTTTTTT.

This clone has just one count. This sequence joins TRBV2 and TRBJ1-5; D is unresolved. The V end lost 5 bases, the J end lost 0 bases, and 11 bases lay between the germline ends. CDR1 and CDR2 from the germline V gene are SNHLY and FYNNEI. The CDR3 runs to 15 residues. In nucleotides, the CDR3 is TGTGCCAGCAGTCGGACGGGCCCTAGCAATCAGCCCCAGCATTTT. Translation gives CASSRTGPSNQPQHF.

In nucleotides, the CDR3 is TGTGCCAGCAGCTCCCTAAAAGGGGATAACGAGCAGTACTTC. Its protein is CASSSLKGDNEQYF. The chain links TRBV11-3 to TRBJ2-7, with D perhaps matching TRBD1 (5 bases). Germline V lookup: CDR1 SGHNT, CDR2 YENEEA. This CDR3 is built from 14 residues. Trimming cost V 4 bases and J 5 bases, with 15 bases left between them.

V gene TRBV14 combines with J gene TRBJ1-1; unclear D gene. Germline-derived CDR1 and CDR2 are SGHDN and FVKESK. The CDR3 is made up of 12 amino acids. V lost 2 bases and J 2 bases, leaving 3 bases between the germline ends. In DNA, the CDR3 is TGTGCCAGCAGCCAAATCAACACTGAAGCTTTCTTT. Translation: CASSQINTEAFF.

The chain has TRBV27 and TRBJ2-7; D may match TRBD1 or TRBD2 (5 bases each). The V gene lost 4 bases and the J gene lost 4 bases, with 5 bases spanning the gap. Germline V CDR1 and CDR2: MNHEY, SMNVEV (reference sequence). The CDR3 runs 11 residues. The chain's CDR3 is CASSWGYEQYF. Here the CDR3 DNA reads TGTGCCAGCAGTTGGGGGTACGAGCAGTACTTC.

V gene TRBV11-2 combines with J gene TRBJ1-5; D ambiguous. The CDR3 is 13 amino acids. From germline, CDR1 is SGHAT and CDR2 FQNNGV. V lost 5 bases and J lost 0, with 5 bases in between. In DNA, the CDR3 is TGTGCCAGCAGCCCCAATAGCAATCAGCCCCAGCATTTT. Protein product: CASSPNSNQPQHF.

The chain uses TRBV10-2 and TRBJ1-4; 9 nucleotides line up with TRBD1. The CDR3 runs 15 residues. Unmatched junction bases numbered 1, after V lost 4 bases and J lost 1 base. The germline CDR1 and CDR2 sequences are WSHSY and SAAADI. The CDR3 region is CASSGQGETNEKLFF. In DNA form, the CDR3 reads TGCGCCAGCAGTGGACAGGGGGAAACTAATGAAAAACTGTTTTTT.

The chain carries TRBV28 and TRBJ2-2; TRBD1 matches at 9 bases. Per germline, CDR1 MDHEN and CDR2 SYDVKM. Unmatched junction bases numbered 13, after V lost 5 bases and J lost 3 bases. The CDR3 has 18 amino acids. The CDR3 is CASSPPPGQGPYTGELFF. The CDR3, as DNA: TGTGCCAGCAGTCCCCCCCCCGGACAGGGGCCCTACACCGGGGAGCTGTTTTTT.

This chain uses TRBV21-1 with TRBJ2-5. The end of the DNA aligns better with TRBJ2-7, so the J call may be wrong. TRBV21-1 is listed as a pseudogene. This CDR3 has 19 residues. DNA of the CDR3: TGTGCCAGCAGCCCCTGTCGAGGGGAAATGGCGGGTAGACCCTACGAGCAGTACTTC. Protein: CASSPCRGEMAGRPYEQYF.

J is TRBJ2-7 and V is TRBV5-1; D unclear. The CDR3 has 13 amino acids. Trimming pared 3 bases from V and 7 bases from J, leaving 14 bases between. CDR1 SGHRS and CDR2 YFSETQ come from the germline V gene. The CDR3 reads CASSWTVSREQYF. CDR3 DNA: TGCGCCAGCAGCTGGACCGTCTCAAGGGAGCAGTACTTC.

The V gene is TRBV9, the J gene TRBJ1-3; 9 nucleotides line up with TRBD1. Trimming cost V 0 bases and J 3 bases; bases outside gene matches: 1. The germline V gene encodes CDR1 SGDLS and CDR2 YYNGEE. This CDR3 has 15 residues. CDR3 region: CASSVGQGVGNTIYF. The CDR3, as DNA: TGTGCCAGCAGCGTAGGACAGGGGGTTGGAAACACCATATATTTT.

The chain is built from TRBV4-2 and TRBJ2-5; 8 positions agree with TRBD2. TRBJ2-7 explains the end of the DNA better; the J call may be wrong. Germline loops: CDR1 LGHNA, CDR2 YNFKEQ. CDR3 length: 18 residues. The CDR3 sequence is CASSQDSLAGSSSYEQYF. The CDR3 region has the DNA TGTGCCAGCAGCCAAGATTCCCTAGCGGGTTCCAGCTCCTACGAGCAGTACTTC.

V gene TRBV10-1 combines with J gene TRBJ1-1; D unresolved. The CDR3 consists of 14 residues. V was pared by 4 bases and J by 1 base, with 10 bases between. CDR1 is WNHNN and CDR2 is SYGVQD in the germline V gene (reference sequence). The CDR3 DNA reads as TGCGCCAGCAGTGCTCCCACAGCGAACACTGAAGCTTTCTTT. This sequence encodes CASSAPTANTEAFF.

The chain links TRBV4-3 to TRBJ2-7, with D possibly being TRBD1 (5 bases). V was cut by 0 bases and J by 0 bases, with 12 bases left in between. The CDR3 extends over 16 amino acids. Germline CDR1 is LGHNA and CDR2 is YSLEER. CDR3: CASSQEGPVYSYEQYF. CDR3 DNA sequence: TGCGCCAGCAGCCAAGAGGGGCCAGTGTACTCCTACGAGCAGTACTTC.

The CDR3, as DNA: TGTGCCAGCAGTTTATCGGAGGGCGGTACGCAGTATTTT. The encoded protein is CASSLSEGGTQYF. The chain recombines TRBV28 with TRBJ2-3; D possibly corresponds to TRBD2 (6 bases). V shed 1 base and J shed 8 bases, with 10 bases lying between them. The CDR3 has 13 residues. Germline CDR1 reads MDHEN; CDR2 reads SYDVKM.

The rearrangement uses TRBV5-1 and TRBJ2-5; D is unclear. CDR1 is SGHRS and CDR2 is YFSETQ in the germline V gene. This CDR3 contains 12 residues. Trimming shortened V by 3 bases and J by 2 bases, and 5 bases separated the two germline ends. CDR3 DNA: TGCGCCAGCAGCTCTAATCAAGAGACCCAGTACTTC. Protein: CASSSNQETQYF. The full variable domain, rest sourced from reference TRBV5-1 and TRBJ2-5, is KAGVTQTPRYLIKTRGQQVTLSCSPISGHRSVSWYQQTPGQGLQFLFEYFSETQRNKGNFPGRFSGRQFSNSRSEMNVSTLELGDSALYLCASSSNQETQYFGPGTRLLVL.

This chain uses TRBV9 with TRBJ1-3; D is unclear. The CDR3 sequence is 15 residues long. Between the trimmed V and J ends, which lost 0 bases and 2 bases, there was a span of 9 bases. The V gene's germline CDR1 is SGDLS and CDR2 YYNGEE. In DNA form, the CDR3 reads TGTGCCAGCAGCGTAGAAGGGTATGCTGGAAACACCATATATTTT. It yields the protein CASSVEGYAGNTIYF.

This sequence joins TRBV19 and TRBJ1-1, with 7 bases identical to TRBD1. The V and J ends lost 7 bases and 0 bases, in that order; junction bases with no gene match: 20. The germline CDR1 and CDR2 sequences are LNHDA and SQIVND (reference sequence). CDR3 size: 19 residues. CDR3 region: CASKTLTIRTGVMNTEAFF. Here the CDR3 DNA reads TGTGCCAGTAAGACCCTTACAATTCGGACAGGCGTAATGAACACTGAAGCTTTCTTT.

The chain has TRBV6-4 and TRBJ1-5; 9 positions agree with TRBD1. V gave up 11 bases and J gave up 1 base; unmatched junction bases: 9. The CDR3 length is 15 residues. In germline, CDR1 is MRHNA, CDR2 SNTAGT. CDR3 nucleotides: TGTGCCGGAACGGACAGGGGAGGAAGCAATCAGCCCCAGCATTTT. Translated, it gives CAGTDRGGSNQPQHF.

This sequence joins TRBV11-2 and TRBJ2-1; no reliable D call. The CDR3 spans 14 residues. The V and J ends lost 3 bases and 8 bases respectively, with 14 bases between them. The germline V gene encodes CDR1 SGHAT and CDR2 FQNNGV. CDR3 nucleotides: TGTGCCAGCAGCTTCGGACCTAGACCCTATGAGCAGTTCTTC. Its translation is CASSFGPRPYEQFF.

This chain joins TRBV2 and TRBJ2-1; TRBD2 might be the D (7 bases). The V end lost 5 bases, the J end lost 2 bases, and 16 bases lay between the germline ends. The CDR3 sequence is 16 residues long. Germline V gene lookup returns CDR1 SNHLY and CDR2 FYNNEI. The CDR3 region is CASSTLGGGTYNEQFF. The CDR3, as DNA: TGTGCCAGCAGTACCCTAGGGGGAGGGACCTACAATGAGCAGTTCTTC.

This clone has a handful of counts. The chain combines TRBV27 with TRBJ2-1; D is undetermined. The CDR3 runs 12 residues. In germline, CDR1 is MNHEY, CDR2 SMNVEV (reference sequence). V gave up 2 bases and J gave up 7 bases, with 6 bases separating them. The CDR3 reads CASSLAPNEQFF. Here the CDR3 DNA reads TGTGCCAGCAGTTTAGCCCCAAATGAGCAGTTCTTC.

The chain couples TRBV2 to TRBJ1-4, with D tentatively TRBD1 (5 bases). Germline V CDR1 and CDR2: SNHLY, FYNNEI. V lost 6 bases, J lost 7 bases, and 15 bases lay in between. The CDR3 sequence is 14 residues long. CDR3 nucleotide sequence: TGTGCCAGCAGGTCCCGAAGGGGAGGTGAAAAACTGTTTTTT. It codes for CASRSRRGGEKLFF.